This TCR beta chain was captured in a study of blood T cell repertoires in COVID-19. The overall study: Italy, Spain and the United States were the sources of the convalescent and acute COVID-19 samples.

Under the authors' procedure: Reference gene primer amplification gave estimated nucleated cell counts. The assay was immunoSEQ multiplex PCR, and TCRdb's table has in-frame clones only and misses some. V and J calls and clone size are those listed in that table; D and trimming were worked out from the DNA. The table lists fewer than 300,000 clones, roughly 85% of them singletons. The CDR3 is made up of 16 amino acids. Trimming shortened V by 3 bases and J by 3 bases, and 14 bases separated the two germline ends. Germline assignment: CDR1 SGHAT and CDR2 FQNNGV. Symptom resolution, clearance, or two negative PCRs marked donors in Cohort 3 as recovered.

This sequence originates from a woman aged 50 to 60 who had recovered from COVID-19. The chain has TRBV11-2 and TRBJ2-2; tentative D call: TRBD1 (6 bases). Sequences were obtained from PBMCs or T cells enriched from blood (not recorded which). The CDR3 protein is CASSLSRRGYTGELFF. For the CDR3, the DNA is TGTGCCAGCAGCTTGTCTCGCAGGGGTTACACCGGGGAGCTGTTTTTT.